These 19 T cell receptor beta chains originate from one sample sequenced in a study of beta chain features in type 1 diabetes. Expressed TCRB transcripts got sequenced, as all isolated RNA was reverse transcribed. TCRdb's copy holds only in-frame clones and misses some; the assay was immunoSEQ multiplex PCR. This table has about 350,000 clones, around a fifth appearing once. The sample comprised naive CD4+ T cells from blood. The source is a young woman in good health.

The chain has TRBV4-2 and TRBJ1-4, with 11 bases fitting TRBD1. CDR1 is LGHNA and CDR2 is YNFKEQ in the germline V gene. This CDR3 is 19 amino acids long. V was clipped by 0 bases and J by 2 bases; unmatched bases: 8. In DNA, the CDR3 is TGTGCCAGCAGCCAAGAACCTGGACAGGGGGCAGGCACTAATGAAAAACTGTTTTTT. It translates to CASSQEPGQGAGTNEKLFF.

This clone was counted between two and nine times. This CDR3 is CASSRTDPSFVSYEQYF. Here the CDR3 DNA reads TGCGCCAGCAGCCGGACCGATCCTAGCTTTGTCTCCTACGAGCAGTACTTC. The genes are TRBV4-1 and TRBJ2-7, with D tentatively TRBD2 (5 bases). The CDR3 runs to 17 residues. Trimming left V 4 bases short and J 0 bases short, with 19 bases between. The V gene's germline CDR1 is MGHRA and CDR2 YSYEKL.

This rearrangement joins TRBV5-1 to TRBJ2-5; the D gene is possibly TRBD1 (5 bases). The germline V gene has CDR1 SGHRS and CDR2 YFSETQ. The CDR3 totals 15 residues. With 0 bases removed from V and 3 bases from J, the gap between germline ends came to 12 bases. Here the CDR3 reads CASSLETVDKETQYF. CDR3 nucleotides: TGCGCCAGCAGCTTGGAGACAGTGGACAAAGAGACCCAGTACTTC.

This clone has just a few counts. In DNA, the CDR3 is TGTGCCAGCAGCCCCGACTTAGGAGAGACCCAGTACTTC. Translation: CASSPDLGETQYF. The V and J genes are TRBV7-8 and TRBJ2-5; D not resolved. CDR3 length equals 13 residues. Germline V gives CDR1 SGHVS, CDR2 FQNEAQ. Trimming stripped 5 bases from V and 4 bases from J, with 11 bases between.

This clone was seen a handful of times. The chain combines TRBV2 with TRBJ2-5, with TRBD2 as a possible D gene (5 bases). This CDR3 has 14 amino acids. In germline, CDR1 is SNHLY, CDR2 FYNNEI. The V and J ends lost 5 bases and 4 bases respectively, with 14 bases between them. The DNA of the CDR3 is TGTGCCAGCAGTCTCGGACTTAGCCGAGAGACCCAGTACTTC. Amino acid sequence: CASSLGLSRETQYF.

The rearrangement links TRBV30 to TRBJ2-1, with a possible D match to TRBD1 (5 bases). This CDR3 is built from 13 residues. Trimming left V 2 bases short and J 4 bases short, with 9 bases between. The germline V gene encodes CDR1 GTSNPN and CDR2 SVGIG (reference sequence). The CDR3 loop reads CAWSQRGYNEQFF. CDR3 coding DNA: TGTGCCTGGAGTCAAAGGGGATACAATGAGCAGTTCTTC.

J is TRBJ2-1 and V is TRBV23-1; 13 bases match TRBD2. TRBV23-1 is assigned to the ORF class and has an uncertain function. CDR3 size: 18 residues. The V segment lost 0 bases and the J segment 2 bases; nucleotides outside the gene matches: 4. CDR3: CASSQSTGTSGTYNEQFF. Written as DNA, the CDR3 is TGCGCCAGCAGTCAATCTACCGGGACTAGCGGGACCTACAATGAGCAGTTCTTC.

This rearrangement joins TRBV9 to TRBJ2-3; D is unclear. This CDR3 has 13 residues. The germline CDR1 and CDR2 sequences are SGDLS and YYNGEE. V lost 4 bases and J lost 0, with 6 bases in between. The chain's CDR3 is CASSPHSTDTQYF. The DNA of the CDR3 is TGTGCCAGCAGCCCCCATAGCACAGATACGCAGTATTTT.

CDR3 bases: TGTGCCAGCAGCTTAGATAGCGGGGCCGAGACCCAGTACTTC. Amino acids: CASSLDSGAETQYF. V usage is TRBV2 and J usage is TRBJ2-5, with 8 bases aligning to TRBD2. The CDR3 is made up of 14 amino acids. Looked up from germline, CDR1 is SNHLY and CDR2 is FYNNEI. The trim removed 6 bases at V and 5 bases at J, leaving 8 bases unmatched.

The rearrangement joins TRBV15 to TRBJ2-7, with D tentatively TRBD1 (5 bases). Germline V gene lookup returns CDR1 LNHNV and CDR2 YYDKDF (reference sequence). The CDR3 is 16 residues long. The germline V and J ends were trimmed by 0 bases and 6 bases, with 18 bases remaining between them. The CDR3 sequence is CATSRDSPGWSLEQYF. The DNA for the CDR3 is TGTGCCACCAGCAGAGATTCCCCAGGGTGGTCTCTCGAGCAGTACTTC.

This clone was seen a handful of times. No conserved phenylalanine or tryptophan ends this CDR3, so it is likely a read error. The limits of the CDR3 on the DNA are not certain, so only TCRdb's listed CDR3 is given. The V gene is TRBV7-2, the J gene TRBJ2-3; the table calls TRBD1, which could not be checked here. Per the germline V gene, CDR1 is SGHTA and CDR2 is FQGNSA. The CDR3 is 13 amino acids long, termini counted. CDR3 amino acids: CASSLGSEGAYWM.

This clone was found a few times. CDR3 coding DNA: TGTGCCAGCAGTGAGGCGGTGAGTGAGCAGTTCTTC. This translates into CASSEAVSEQFF. V gene TRBV6-1 combines with J gene TRBJ2-1; D unresolved. Germline assignment: CDR1 MNHNS and CDR2 SASEGT. Trimming took 3 bases from V and 9 from J, leaving 9 bases between them. The CDR3 consists of 12 residues.

V gene TRBV23-1 combines with J gene TRBJ1-2; no clear D gene. TRBV23-1 is reported as an ORF; its role is uncertain. V gave up 0 bases and J gave up 8 bases, with 13 bases separating them. The CDR3 extends over 14 amino acids. CDR3 in amino acids: CASSQSPDPGGYTF. CDR3 sequence (DNA): TGCGCCAGCAGTCAATCGCCAGACCCGGGAGGCTACACCTTC.

The J gene is TRBJ2-7, the V gene TRBV11-2; no clear D gene. There are 11 residues in the CDR3. Between the trimmed V and J ends, which lost 0 bases and 13 bases, there was a span of 10 bases. Germline V gene lookup returns CDR1 SGHAT and CDR2 FQNNGV. The CDR3 DNA reads as TGTGCCAGCAGCTTAGAGTATAGCACTTACTTC. This encodes CASSLEYSTYF.

A few counts support this clone. The genes are TRBV5-6 and TRBJ2-3, with unresolved D. Germline CDR1 reads SGHDT; CDR2 reads YYEEEE. There are 11 residues in the CDR3. Trimming pared 4 bases from V and 8 bases from J, leaving 8 bases between. Written as DNA, the CDR3 is TGTGCCAGCAGCCTTCGAGGTACGCAGTATTTT. Encoded protein: CASSLRGTQYF. The full variable domain, with the rest looked up from reference TRBV5-6 and TRBJ2-3, is DAGVTQSPTHLIKTRGQQVTLRCSPKSGHDTVSWYQQALGQGPQFIFQYYEEEERQRGNFPDRFSGHQFPNYSSELNVNALLLGDSALYLCASSLRGTQYFGPGTRLTVL.

The chain carries TRBV30 and TRBJ1-1, with TRBD1 matching 9 bases. V shed 6 bases, J shed 0 bases, and the junction held 8 bases outside the gene matches. The CDR3 extends over 15 amino acids. The germline V gene has CDR1 GTSNPN and CDR2 SVGIG (reference sequence). In DNA, the CDR3 is TGTGCCTGCAGTCTAGGACAGGGGTTGAACACTGAAGCTTTCTTT. Translated, it gives CACSLGQGLNTEAFF. The whole variable domain, remainder taken from reference TRBV30 and TRBJ1-1, is SQTIHQWPATLVQPVGSPLSLECTVEGTSNPNLYWYRQAAGRGLQLLFYSVGIGQISSEVPQNLSASRPQDRQFILSSKKLLLSDSGFYLCACSLGQGLNTEAFFGQGTRLTVV.

This clone was observed a handful of times. This chain connects TRBV7-2 to TRBJ2-5; TRBD1 might be the D (5 bases). In germline, CDR1 is SGHTA, CDR2 FQGNSA. The CDR3 loop spans 16 amino acids. The V and J ends lost 1 base and 5 bases respectively, with 17 bases between them. CDR3 region: CASSLVAGWGLETQYF. The CDR3 DNA sequence: TGTGCCAGCAGCTTAGTGGCAGGGTGGGGATTGGAGACCCAGTACTTC.

This clone came up a few times. This sequence joins TRBV19 and TRBJ1-6; 7 nucleotides align to TRBD1. J was trimmed by 8 bases and V by 1 base; bases with no gene match: 11. Looked up from germline, CDR1 is LNHDA and CDR2 is SQIVND (reference sequence). CDR3 length: 17 amino acids. CDR3 DNA sequence: TGTGCCAGTAGTATAGCCAACAGGGGAAGGAGGTATTCACCCCTCCACTTT. Translated: CASSIANRGRRYSPLHF.

There are a few counts of this clone. The CDR3 region has the DNA TGCAGTGCTGGTTTATCGAGGGGCTACACCTTC. Translating gives CSAGLSRGYTF. The V call is TRBV20-1, the J call TRBJ1-2; the D is unclear. Trimming removed 5 bases from V and 8 bases from J, with 12 bases in between. The CDR3 covers 11 residues. Germline CDR1 and CDR2: DFQATT and SNEGSKA (reference sequence).